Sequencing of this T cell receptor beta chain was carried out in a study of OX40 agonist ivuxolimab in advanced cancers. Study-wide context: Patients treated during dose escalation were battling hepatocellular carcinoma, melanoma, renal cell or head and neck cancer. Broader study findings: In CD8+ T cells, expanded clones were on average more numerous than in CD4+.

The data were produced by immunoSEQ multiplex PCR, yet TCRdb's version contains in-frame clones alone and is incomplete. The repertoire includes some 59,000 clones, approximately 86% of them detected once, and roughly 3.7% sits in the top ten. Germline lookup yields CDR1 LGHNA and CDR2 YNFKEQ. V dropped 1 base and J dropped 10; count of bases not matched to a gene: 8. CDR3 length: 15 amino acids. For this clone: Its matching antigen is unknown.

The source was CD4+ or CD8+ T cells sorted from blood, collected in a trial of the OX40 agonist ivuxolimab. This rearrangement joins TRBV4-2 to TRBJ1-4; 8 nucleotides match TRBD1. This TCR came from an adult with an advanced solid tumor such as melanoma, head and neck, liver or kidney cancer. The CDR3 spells CASSQGDRNSGKLFF. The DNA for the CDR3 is TGTGCCAGCAGCCAAGGGGACAGGAACTCGGGAAAACTGTTTTTT.